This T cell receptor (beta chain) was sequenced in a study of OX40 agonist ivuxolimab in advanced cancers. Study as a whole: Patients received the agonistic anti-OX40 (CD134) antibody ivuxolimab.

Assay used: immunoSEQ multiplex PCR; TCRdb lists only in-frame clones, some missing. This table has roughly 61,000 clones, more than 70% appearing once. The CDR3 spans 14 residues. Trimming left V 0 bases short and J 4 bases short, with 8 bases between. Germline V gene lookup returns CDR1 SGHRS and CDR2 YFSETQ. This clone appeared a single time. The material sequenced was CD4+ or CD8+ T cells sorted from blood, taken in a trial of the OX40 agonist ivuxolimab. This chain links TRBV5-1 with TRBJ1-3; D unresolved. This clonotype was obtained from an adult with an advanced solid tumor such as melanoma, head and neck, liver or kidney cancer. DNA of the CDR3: TGCGCCAGCAGCTTGGGGATTCTCGGAAACACCATATATTTT. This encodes CASSLGILGNTIYF.